The 11 T cell receptor beta chains in this list originate from one sample, sequenced in a study of OX40 agonist ivuxolimab in advanced cancers. TCRdb's copy holds only in-frame clones and misses some; the assay was immunoSEQ multiplex PCR. The sample carries 15,000 to 20,000 clones, about four fifths recorded once. This specimen consisted of CD4+ or CD8+ T cells sorted from blood, obtained in a trial of the OX40 agonist ivuxolimab. The receptor set was obtained from an adult with an advanced solid tumor such as melanoma, head and neck, liver or kidney cancer.

V usage is TRBV29-1 and J usage is TRBJ2-5; 12 bases line up with TRBD1. Germline CDR1 reads SQVTM; CDR2 reads ANQGSEA. V shed 4 bases, J shed 5 bases, and the junction held 5 bases outside the gene matches. CDR3 size: 14 residues. The DNA for the CDR3 is TGCAGCGTTGTAGGGACAGGGGGCGGGGAGACCCAGTACTTC. Amino acid sequence: CSVVGTGGGETQYF. Using reference TRBV29-1 and TRBJ2-5 for the parts outside the CDR3, the full variable domain is SAVISQKPSRDICQRGTSLTIQCQVDSQVTMMFWYRQQPGQSLTLIATANQGSEATYESGFVIDKFPISRPNLTFSTLTVSNMSPEDSSIYLCSVVGTGGGETQYFGPGTRLLVL.

The chain uses TRBV7-2 and TRBJ1-1; D uncertain. The CDR3 runs 14 residues. CDR1 and CDR2 (germline): SGHTA, FQGNSA. V lost 3 bases and J lost 1, with 9 bases in between. The CDR3 DNA is TGTGCCAGCAGCTTCTGGGATAAGAACACTGAAGCTTTCTTT. Translated: CASSFWDKNTEAFF.

The chain uses TRBV6-5 and TRBJ2-7; D unclear. The CDR3 is 14 residues long. Germline values: CDR1 MNHEY, CDR2 SVGAGI. V was trimmed by 0 bases and J by 5 bases, leaving 11 bases between them. The CDR3 loop is CASSYSSSIHEQYF. CDR3 in DNA: TGTGCCAGCAGTTACTCGTCTAGTATCCACGAGCAGTACTTC.

This clone came up once. The V call is TRBV19, the J call TRBJ2-1, with TRBD1 matching over 8 bases. This CDR3 contains 13 residues. With V trimmed by 6 bases and J by 9 bases, 7 bases remained unmatched. From germline, CDR1 is LNHDA and CDR2 SQIVND (reference sequence). The CDR3 loop is CASRATGVSEQFF. The CDR3 DNA follows: TGTGCCAGTAGGGCGACAGGGGTGAGTGAGCAGTTCTTC.

The chain recombines TRBV7-9 with TRBJ2-6; possibly TRBD1 for D (5 bases). The germline gives CDR1 SEHNR, CDR2 FQNEAQ (reference sequence). V lost 4 bases, J lost 1 base, and 8 bases lay in between. This CDR3 is 15 amino acids long. CDR3 nucleotide sequence: TGTGCCAGCAGCTCACAGGAGTCTGGGGCCAACGTCCTGACTTTC. Translating it yields CASSSQESGANVLTF.

This rearrangement joins TRBV19 to TRBJ1-1; D is undetermined. V gave up 3 bases and J gave up 3 bases, with 11 bases separating them. This CDR3 comprises 14 residues. Germline lookup yields CDR1 LNHDA and CDR2 SQIVND (reference sequence). The CDR3 sequence: CASSIDRAHTEAFF. CDR3 bases: TGTGCCAGTAGTATCGACCGGGCCCACACTGAAGCTTTCTTT.

In this sample, this clone turned up once. The V call is TRBV11-2, the J call TRBJ2-1; D may be TRBD1 (6 bases). Trimming stripped 4 bases from V and 8 bases from J, with 9 bases between. This CDR3 has 12 amino acids. Germline-derived CDR1 and CDR2 are SGHAT and FQNNGV. The CDR3 sequence: CASSWTEDEQFF. In DNA, the CDR3 is TGTGCCAGCAGCTGGACAGAAGATGAGCAGTTCTTC.

The chain employs TRBV4-3 and TRBJ2-5; possible D gene TRBD1, 6 bases. Trimming removed 0 bases at V and 4 bases at J, with 9 bases between. Germline values: CDR1 LGHNA, CDR2 YSLEER. The CDR3 totals 14 residues. CDR3 nucleotide sequence: TGCGCCAGCAGCCAAGATTGGGGGCTAGAGACCCAGTACTTC. Its protein is CASSQDWGLETQYF.

The J gene is TRBJ1-5, the V gene TRBV27, with D possibly being TRBD1 (5 bases). CDR3 length: 15 amino acids. V lost 5 bases and J 5 bases, leaving 16 bases between the germline ends. Germline V gives CDR1 MNHEY, CDR2 SMNVEV (reference sequence). The CDR3 DNA is TGTGCCAGCAGTGATGGGGGGTGGGGAGATCAGCCCCAGCATTTT. This translates into CASSDGGWGDQPQHF.

V is TRBV7-9 and J is TRBJ1-2; no clear D. V lost 1 base, J lost 8 bases, and 11 bases lay in between. Per the germline V gene, CDR1 is SEHNR and CDR2 is FQNEAQ (reference sequence). The CDR3 is made up of 13 amino acids. CDR3 DNA: TGTGCCAGCAGCTTAGGACCGCCTGGGGGCTACACCTTC. Translation: CASSLGPPGGYTF.

V is TRBV4-1 and J is TRBJ2-7; 7 bases map to TRBD1. The CDR3 runs to 14 residues. Trimming took 2 bases from V and 3 from J; bases not matched to a gene: 4. From germline, CDR1 is MGHRA and CDR2 YSYEKL. The CDR3 region has the DNA TGCGCCAGCAGCCAACTGGACAGGCTCTACGAGCAGTACTTC. This gives the protein CASSQLDRLYEQYF.